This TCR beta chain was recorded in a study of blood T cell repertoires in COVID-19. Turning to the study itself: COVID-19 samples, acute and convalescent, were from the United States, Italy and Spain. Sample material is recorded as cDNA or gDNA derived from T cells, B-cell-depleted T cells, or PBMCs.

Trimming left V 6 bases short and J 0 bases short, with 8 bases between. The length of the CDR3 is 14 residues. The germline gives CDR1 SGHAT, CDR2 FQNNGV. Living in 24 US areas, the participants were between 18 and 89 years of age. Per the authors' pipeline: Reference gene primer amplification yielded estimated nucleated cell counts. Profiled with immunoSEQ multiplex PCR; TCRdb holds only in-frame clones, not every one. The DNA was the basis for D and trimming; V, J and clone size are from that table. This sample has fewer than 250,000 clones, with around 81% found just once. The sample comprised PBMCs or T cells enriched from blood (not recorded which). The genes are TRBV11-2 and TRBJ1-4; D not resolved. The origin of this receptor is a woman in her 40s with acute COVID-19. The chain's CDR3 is CASRPGTTNEKLFF. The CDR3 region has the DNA TGTGCCAGCAGACCCGGGACAACTAATGAAAAACTGTTTTTT.